The present entry profiles one T cell receptor (beta chain) with its context. Antigen unknown. These data belong to a study of tumor-infiltrating lymphocytes in primary liver carcinoma. Joint extraction of RNA and DNA used 20-30 mg of bulk tissue that was unsorted. Trimming removed 1 base from V and 7 bases from J, with 11 bases in between. CDR3 length: 13 residues. Germline V CDR1 and CDR2: SGHDT, YYEEEE. The investigators made TCR beta cDNA from about 0.45 ug total RNA, using a constant-region primer. Three rounds of nested multiplex PCR with slightly modified ARM-PCR produced TCR beta libraries. The study ran its first two PCR rounds for around 10 cycles each, using TRBV1-TRBV30 forward primers and a C-beta reverse primer. TCRdb reanalysed the multiplex PCR reads using MiXCR and keeps one entry per CDR3 protein. The table has around 190,000 distinct CDR3 sequences, just under 85% seen once. Study-wide results and caveats: It was in tumors, not blood, that the top-250-clone fraction was significantly higher (p = 0.039).

Sequencing was done on a sample of tumor tissue from primary liver carcinoma. The receptor's source is a man aged 40-55 years with primary liver carcinoma and hepatitis B virus infection. The chain couples TRBV5-6 to TRBJ1-2; D is ambiguous. This chain's CDR3 is CASSLTANSGYTF. The CDR3 DNA is TGTGCCAGCAGCTTGACAGCAAACAGTGGCTACACCTTC.